What follows describes a single TCR beta chain. This sample stems from a study of blood T cell repertoires in COVID-19. The wider study: Spain, Italy and the United States supplied samples that represented acute and convalescent COVID-19.

This CDR3 is 15 amino acids long. CDR1 and CDR2 (germline): SGHTA, FQGNSA. Trimming removed 2 bases from V and 0 bases from J, with 10 bases in between. In the original workflow: By means of reference gene primer amplification, nucleated cell counts were estimated. Clones were read by immunoSEQ multiplex PCR, and TCRdb kept only the in-frame ones, dropping some. V, J and clone size are taken as reported in that table, and D and trimming were inferred from the DNA itself. There are some 250,000 clones in the sample; roughly 86% occur only once, and over 6% lies in the top ten. The chain joins TRBV7-2 to TRBJ1-1; D not resolved. Sequenced: peripheral blood. The TCR was taken from a woman between 65 and 79 years old with active or convalescent COVID-19. The CDR3 sequence is CASSLRGGVNTEAFF. The CDR3 bases are TGTGCCAGCAGCTTACGGGGTGGCGTGAACACTGAAGCTTTCTTT. Together with reference TRBV7-2 and TRBJ1-1, the CDR3 gives the full variable domain: GAGVSQSPSNKVTEKGKDVELRCDPISGHTALYWYRQSLGQGLEFLIYFQGNSAPDKSGLPSDRFSAERTGGSVSTLTIQRTQQEDSAVYLCASSLRGGVNTEAFFGQGTRLTVV.